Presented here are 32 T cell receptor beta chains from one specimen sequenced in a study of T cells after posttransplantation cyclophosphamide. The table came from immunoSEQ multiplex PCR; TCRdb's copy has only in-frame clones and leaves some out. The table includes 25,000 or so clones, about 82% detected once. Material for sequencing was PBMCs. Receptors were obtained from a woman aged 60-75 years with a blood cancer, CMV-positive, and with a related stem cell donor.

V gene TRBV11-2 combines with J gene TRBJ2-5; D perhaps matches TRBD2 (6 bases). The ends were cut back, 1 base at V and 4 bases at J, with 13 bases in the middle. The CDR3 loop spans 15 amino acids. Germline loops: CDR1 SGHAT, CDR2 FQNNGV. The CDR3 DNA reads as TGTGCCAGCAGCTTAGTGGGTCAGGGAGGAGAGACCCAGTACTTC. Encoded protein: CASSLVGQGGETQYF.

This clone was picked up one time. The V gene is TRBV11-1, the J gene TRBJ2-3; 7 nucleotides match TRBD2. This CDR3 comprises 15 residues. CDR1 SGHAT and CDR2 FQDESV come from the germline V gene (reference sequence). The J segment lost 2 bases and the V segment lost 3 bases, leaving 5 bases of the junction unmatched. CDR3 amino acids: CASSLASGFTDTQYF. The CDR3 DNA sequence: TGTGCCAGCAGCTTGGCTAGCGGTTTCACAGATACGCAGTATTTT.

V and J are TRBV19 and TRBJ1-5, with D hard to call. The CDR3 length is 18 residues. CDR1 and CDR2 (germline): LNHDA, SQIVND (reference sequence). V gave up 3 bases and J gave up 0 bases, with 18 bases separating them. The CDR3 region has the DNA TGTGCCAGTAGTATCGTCCGGGGAAGAGGGCCTAGCAATCAGCCCCAGCATTTT. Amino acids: CASSIVRGRGPSNQPQHF.

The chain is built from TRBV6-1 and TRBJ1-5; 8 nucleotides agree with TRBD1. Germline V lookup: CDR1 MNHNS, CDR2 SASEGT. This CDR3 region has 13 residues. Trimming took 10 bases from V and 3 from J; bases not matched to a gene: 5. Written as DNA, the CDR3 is TGTGCCACCAGGACAGGGAACAATCAGCCCCAGCATTTT. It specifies CATRTGNNQPQHF.

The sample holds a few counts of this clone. The CDR3 loop is CASSRRGDTNEKLFF. The CDR3 nucleotides are TGCGCCAGCAGCCGGCGTGGGGACACAAATGAAAAACTGTTTTTT. The chain recombines TRBV5-1 with TRBJ1-4, with D possibly TRBD1 on 6 matching bases. The CDR3 sequence is 15 residues long. Germline V gene data show CDR1 as SGHRS and CDR2 as YFSETQ. V lost 4 bases, J lost 5 bases, and 15 bases lay in between.

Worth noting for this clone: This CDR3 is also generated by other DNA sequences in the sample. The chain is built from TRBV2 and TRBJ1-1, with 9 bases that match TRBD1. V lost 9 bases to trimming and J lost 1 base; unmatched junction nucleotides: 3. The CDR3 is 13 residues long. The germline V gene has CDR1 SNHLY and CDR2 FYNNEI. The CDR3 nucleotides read TGTGCCAGTTCGGGACAGGGGAACACTGAAGCTTTCTTT. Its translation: CASSGQGNTEAFF.

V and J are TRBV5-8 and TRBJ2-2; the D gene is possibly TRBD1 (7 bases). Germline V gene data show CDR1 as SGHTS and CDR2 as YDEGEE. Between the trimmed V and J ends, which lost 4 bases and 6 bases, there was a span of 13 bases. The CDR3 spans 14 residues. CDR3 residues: CASSRRGAAGELFF. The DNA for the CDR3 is TGTGCCAGCAGCCGCAGGGGGGCCGCCGGGGAGCTGTTTTTT.

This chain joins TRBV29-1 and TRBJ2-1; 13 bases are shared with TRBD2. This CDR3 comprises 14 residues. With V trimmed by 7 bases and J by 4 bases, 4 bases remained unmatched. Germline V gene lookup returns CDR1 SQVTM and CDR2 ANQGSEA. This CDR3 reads CSGRTSGSYNEQFF. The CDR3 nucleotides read TGCAGCGGGCGGACTAGCGGGAGTTACAATGAGCAGTTCTTC.

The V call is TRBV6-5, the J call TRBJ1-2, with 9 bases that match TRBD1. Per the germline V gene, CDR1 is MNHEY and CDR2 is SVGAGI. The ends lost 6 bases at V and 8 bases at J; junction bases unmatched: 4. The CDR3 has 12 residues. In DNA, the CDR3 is TGTGCCAGCAGGGGGACAGGGAAGGGCTACACCTTC. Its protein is CASRGTGKGYTF.

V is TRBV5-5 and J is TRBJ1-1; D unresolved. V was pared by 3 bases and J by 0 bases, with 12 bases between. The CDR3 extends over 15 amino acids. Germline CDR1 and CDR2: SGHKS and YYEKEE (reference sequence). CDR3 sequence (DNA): TGTGCCAGCAGCTCCATGCCCGCGGTGAACACTGAAGCTTTCTTT. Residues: CASSSMPAVNTEAFF.

CDR3 bases: TGTGCCAGCAGTTACTCGGCTAGCGGGAGGAATTACGAGCAGTACTTC. Its translation is CASSYSASGRNYEQYF. This chain uses TRBV6-5 with TRBJ2-7; 11 bases map to TRBD2. The V gene end was trimmed by 0 bases and the J gene end by 4 bases; junction bases not matched to a gene: 5. The CDR3 has 16 residues. Germline loops: CDR1 MNHEY, CDR2 SVGAGI.

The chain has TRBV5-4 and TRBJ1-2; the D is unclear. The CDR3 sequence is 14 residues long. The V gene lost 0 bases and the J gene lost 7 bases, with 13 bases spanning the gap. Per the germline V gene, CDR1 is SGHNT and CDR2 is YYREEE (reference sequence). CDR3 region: CASSLDSREGGYTF. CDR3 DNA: TGTGCCAGCAGCTTGGATAGTCGGGAGGGTGGCTACACCTTC.

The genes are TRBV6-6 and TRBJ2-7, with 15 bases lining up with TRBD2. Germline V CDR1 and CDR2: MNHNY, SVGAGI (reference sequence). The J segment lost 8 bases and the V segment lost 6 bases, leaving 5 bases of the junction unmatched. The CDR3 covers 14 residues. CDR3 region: CASSRGLAGGKQYF. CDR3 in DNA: TGTGCCAGCAGCCGAGGACTAGCGGGAGGGAAGCAGTACTTC.

The CDR3 is CASRQVPLSNYGYTF. DNA for the CDR3: TGTGCCAGTAGACAGGTCCCCCTTTCTAACTATGGCTACACCTTC. V is TRBV27 and J is TRBJ1-2; D might be TRBD1 (6 bases). Germline lookup yields CDR1 MNHEY and CDR2 SMNVEV (reference sequence). The V gene lost 9 bases and the J gene lost 0 bases, with 17 bases spanning the gap. The CDR3 spans 15 residues.

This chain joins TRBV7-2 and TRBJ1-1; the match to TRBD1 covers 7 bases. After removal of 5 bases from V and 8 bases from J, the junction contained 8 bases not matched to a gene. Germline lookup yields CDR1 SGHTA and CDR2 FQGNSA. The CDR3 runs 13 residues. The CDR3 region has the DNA TGTGCCAGCAGCCTGGACCGGGACAGAGAAGCTTTCTTT. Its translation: CASSLDRDREAFF.

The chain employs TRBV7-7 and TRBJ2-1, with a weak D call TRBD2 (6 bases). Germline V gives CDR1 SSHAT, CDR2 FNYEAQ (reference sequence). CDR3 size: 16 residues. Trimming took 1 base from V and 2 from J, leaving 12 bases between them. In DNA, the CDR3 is TGTGCCAGCAGCTTAGGACTAGAGGCAGCCTACAATGAGCAGTTCTTC. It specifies CASSLGLEAAYNEQFF.

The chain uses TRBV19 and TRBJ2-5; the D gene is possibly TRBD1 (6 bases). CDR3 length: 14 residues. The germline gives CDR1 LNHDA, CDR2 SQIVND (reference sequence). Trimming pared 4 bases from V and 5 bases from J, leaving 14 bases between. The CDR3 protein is CASSTRGLSETQYF. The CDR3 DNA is TGTGCCAGTAGTACCAGGGGCCTCTCGGAGACCCAGTACTTC.

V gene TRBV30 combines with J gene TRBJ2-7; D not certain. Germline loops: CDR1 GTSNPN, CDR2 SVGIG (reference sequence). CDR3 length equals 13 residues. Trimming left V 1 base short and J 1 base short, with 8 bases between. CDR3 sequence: CAWSENTSYEQYF. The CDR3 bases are TGTGCCTGGAGTGAAAATACTTCCTACGAGCAGTACTTC.

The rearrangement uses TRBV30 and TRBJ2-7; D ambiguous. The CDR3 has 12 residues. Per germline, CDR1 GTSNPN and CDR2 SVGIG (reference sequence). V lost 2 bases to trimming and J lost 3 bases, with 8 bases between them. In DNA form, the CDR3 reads TGTGCCTGGAGTCACGGTAACTACGAGCAGTACTTC. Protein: CAWSHGNYEQYF. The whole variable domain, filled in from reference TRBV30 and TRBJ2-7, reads SQTIHQWPATLVQPVGSPLSLECTVEGTSNPNLYWYRQAAGRGLQLLFYSVGIGQISSEVPQNLSASRPQDRQFILSSKKLLLSDSGFYLCAWSHGNYEQYFGPGTRLTVT.

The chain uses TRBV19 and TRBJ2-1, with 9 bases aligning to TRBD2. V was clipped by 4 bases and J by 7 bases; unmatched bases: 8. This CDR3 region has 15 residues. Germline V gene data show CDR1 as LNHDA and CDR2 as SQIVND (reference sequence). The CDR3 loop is CASSKGSGSVNEQFF. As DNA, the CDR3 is TGTGCCAGTAGTAAAGGTAGCGGGAGTGTAAATGAGCAGTTCTTC. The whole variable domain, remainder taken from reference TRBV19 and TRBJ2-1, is DGGITQSPKYLFRKEGQNVTLSCEQNLNHDAMYWYRQDPGQGLRLIYYSQIVNDFQKGDIAEGYSVSREKKESFPLTVTSAQKNPTAFYLCASSKGSGSVNEQFFGPGTRLTVL.

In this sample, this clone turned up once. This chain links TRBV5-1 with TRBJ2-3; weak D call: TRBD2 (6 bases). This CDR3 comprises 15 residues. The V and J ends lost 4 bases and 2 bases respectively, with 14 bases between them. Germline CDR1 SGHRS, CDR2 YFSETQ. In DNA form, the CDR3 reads TGCGCCAGCAGCCGCGGGGCGACAGTCACAGATACGCAGTATTTT. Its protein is CASSRGATVTDTQYF. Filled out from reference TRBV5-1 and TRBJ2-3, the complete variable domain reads KAGVTQTPRYLIKTRGQQVTLSCSPISGHRSVSWYQQTPGQGLQFLFEYFSETQRNKGNFPGRFSGRQFSNSRSEMNVSTLELGDSALYLCASSRGATVTDTQYFGPGTRLTVL.

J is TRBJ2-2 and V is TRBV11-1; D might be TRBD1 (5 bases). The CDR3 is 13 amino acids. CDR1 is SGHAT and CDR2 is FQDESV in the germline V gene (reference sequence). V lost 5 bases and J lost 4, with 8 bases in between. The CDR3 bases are TGTGCCAGCAGCAGAACAGGCACCGGGGAGCTGTTTTTT. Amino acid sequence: CASSRTGTGELFF. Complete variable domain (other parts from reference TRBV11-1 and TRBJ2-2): EAEVAQSPRYKITEKSQAVAFWCDPISGHATLYWYRQILGQGPELLVQFQDESVVDDSQLPKDRFSAERLKGVDSTLKIQPAELGDSAMYLCASSRTGTGELFFGEGSRLTVL.

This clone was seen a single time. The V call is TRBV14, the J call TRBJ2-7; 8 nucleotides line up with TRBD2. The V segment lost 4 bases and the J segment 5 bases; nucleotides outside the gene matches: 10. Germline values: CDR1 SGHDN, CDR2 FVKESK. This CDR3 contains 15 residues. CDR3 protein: CASSPLRAGAHEQYF. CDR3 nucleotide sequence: TGTGCCAGCAGCCCTTTAAGAGCGGGAGCCCACGAGCAGTACTTC.

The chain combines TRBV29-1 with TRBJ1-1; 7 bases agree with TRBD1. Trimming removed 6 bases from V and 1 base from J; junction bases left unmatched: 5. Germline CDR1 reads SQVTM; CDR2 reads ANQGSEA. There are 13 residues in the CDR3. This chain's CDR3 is CSVGRGPNTEAFF. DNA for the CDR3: TGCAGCGTCGGAAGGGGGCCGAACACTGAAGCTTTCTTT.

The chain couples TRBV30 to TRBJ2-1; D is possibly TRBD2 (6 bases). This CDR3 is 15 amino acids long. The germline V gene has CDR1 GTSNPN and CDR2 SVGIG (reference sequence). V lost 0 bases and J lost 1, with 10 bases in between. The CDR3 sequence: CAWSVDGTSYNEQFF. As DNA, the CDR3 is TGTGCCTGGAGTGTCGACGGGACTTCCTACAATGAGCAGTTCTTC. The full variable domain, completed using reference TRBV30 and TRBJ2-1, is SQTIHQWPATLVQPVGSPLSLECTVEGTSNPNLYWYRQAAGRGLQLLFYSVGIGQISSEVPQNLSASRPQDRQFILSSKKLLLSDSGFYLCAWSVDGTSYNEQFFGPGTRLTVL.

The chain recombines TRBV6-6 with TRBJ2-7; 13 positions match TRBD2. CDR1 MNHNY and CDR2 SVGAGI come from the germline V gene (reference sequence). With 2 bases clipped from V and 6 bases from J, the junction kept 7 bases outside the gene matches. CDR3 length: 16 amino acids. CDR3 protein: CASSYRTSGSSGEQYF. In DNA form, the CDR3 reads TGTGCCAGCAGTTACCGGACTAGCGGGAGTAGTGGCGAGCAGTACTTC.

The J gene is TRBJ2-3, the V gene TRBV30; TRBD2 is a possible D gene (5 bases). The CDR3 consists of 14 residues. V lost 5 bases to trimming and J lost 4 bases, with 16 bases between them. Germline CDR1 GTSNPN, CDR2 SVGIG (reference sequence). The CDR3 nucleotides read TGTGCCTGGTCCCAGACTACAACGGCAGATACGCAGTATTTT. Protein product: CAWSQTTTADTQYF.

The CDR3 region is CASSSRTGGSNQPQHF. The CDR3 nucleotides read TGTGCCAGCAGCTCAAGGACAGGTGGAAGCAATCAGCCCCAGCATTTT. This chain joins TRBV7-8 and TRBJ1-5, with 7 bases identical to TRBD1. V lost 4 bases and J lost 1; bases outside the gene matches: 7. The CDR3 has 16 amino acids. Per germline, CDR1 SGHVS and CDR2 FQNEAQ. Full variable domain (missing parts from reference TRBV7-8 and TRBJ1-5): GAGVSQSPRYKVAKRGQDVALRCDPISGHVSLFWYQQALGQGPEFLTYFQNEAQLDKSGLPSDRFFAERPEGSVSTLKIQRTQQEDSAVYLCASSSRTGGSNQPQHFGDGTRLSIL.

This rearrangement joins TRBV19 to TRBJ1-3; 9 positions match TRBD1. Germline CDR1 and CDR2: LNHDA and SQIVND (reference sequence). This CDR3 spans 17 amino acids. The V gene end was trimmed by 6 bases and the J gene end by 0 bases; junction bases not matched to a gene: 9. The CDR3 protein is CASRARTGASSGNTIYF. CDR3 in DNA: TGTGCCAGTAGGGCCCGGACAGGGGCTTCCTCTGGAAACACCATATATTTT.

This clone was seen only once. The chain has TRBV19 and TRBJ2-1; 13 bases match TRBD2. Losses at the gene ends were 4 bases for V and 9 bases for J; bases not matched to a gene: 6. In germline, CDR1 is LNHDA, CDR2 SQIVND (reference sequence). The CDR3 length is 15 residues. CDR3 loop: CASSTWTSGRTEQFF. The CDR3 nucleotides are TGTGCCAGTAGTACCTGGACTAGCGGGAGAACTGAGCAGTTCTTC.

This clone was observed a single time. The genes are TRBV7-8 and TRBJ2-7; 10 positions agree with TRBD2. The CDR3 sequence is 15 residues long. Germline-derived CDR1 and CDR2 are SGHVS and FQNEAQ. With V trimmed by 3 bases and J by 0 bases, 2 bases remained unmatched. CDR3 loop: CASSLPSGSSYEQYF. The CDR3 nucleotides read TGTGCCAGCAGCTTGCCTAGCGGGAGCTCCTACGAGCAGTACTTC. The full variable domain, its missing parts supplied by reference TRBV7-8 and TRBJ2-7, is GAGVSQSPRYKVAKRGQDVALRCDPISGHVSLFWYQQALGQGPEFLTYFQNEAQLDKSGLPSDRFFAERPEGSVSTLKIQRTQQEDSAVYLCASSLPSGSSYEQYFGPGTRLTVT.

CDR3 nucleotides: TGCGCCAGCAGGGCAGGACAGGACAACGAGCAGTACTTC. Its protein product is CASRAGQDNEQYF. This chain connects TRBV5-1 to TRBJ2-7; TRBD1 aligns across 7 bases. Trimming at V came to 5 bases and at J to 5 bases, leaving 7 bases not matched to a gene. CDR3 size: 13 residues. Germline-derived CDR1 and CDR2 are SGHRS and YFSETQ.